This T cell receptor beta chain was recovered during a study of beta chain features in type 1 diabetes. Study-level results: Since sequencing was performed on cDNA, cells with high TCR expression could be over-represented. Comparison showed that naive, central memory and Treg TCRB repertoires appeared more similar among patients than among healthy donors. The VDJ junctions of type 1 diabetes patients carried fewer insertions and more deletions.

This CDR3 contains 18 residues. Trimming removed 0 bases from V and 4 bases from J; junction bases left unmatched: 6. Germline CDR1 and CDR2: SGHRS and YFSETQ. This clone appeared a few times. Its antigen is unknown. Expressed TCRB transcripts got sequenced, as all isolated RNA was reverse transcribed. The average output of naive, central memory and regulatory T cell samples was about 3.3 million reads. Repertoires were generated with immunoSEQ multiplex PCR, while TCRdb's copy carries only in-frame clones and drops some. The repertoire holds roughly 180,000 clones, with roughly an eighth as singletons.

The source material was central memory CD4+ T cells from blood. The V gene is TRBV5-1, the J gene TRBJ2-6, with TRBD2 matching 11 bases. This receptor was taken from a woman between 18 and 29 years old in good health. The chain's CDR3 is CASSLVLAGAQGANVLTF. For the CDR3, the DNA is TGCGCCAGCAGCTTGGTACTAGCGGGAGCTCAAGGGGCCAACGTCCTGACTTTC.